This T cell receptor (beta chain) originates from a study of cytomegalovirus exposure and HLA in healthy donors. Background on the study: An analysis done earlier identified 120 million or so unique TCR beta sequences from 200 million or so T cells.

Amplification used 60 Vbeta primers and 13 Jbeta primers. Assay: immunoSEQ multiplex PCR; the TCRdb copy retains only in-frame clones and omits some. The table records some 140,000 clones, 75% to 85% of them present only once. In the case of this clone: Its cognate antigen is unknown.

The length of the CDR3 is 16 residues. Study-wide results and caveats: It was confirmed in vitro that a few of the CMV-associated chains were specific for CMV antigens. Associated with cytomegalovirus, according to the listing, were fewer than 200 TCR beta chains.

Material for sequencing was PBMCs. V usage is TRBV12-2 and J usage is TRBJ2-2; TRBD1, the table's D call, was not compared with the DNA. TRBV12-2 is marked as a pseudogene. The TCR comes from a man under 40 in good health and CMV-seropositive. The CDR3 DNA is TGTGCAAGTCGCTTACCCTTAGGGGGCAACACCGGGGAGCTGTTTTTT. It is translated as CASRLPLGGNTGELFF.